This T cell receptor beta chain was captured by sequencing in a study of T cells in localized non-small cell lung cancer. Notes on the study in general: Sequencing was limited to one tumor region, leaving the possibility of heterogeneity open. Of the tissues analyzed, uninvolved adjacent lung showed maximal T cell clonality, greater than tumor. For the top 100 tumor clones, a median about 50 also appeared in adjacent lung. Prolonged overall survival went with higher T cell density in the blood.

TCRdb keeps only in-frame clones here, not all; method: immunoSEQ multiplex PCR. The repertoire holds about 77,000 clones, with 70% to 90% as singletons. The germline gives CDR1 MNHEY, CDR2 SMNVEV (reference sequence). V lost 5 bases, J lost 7 bases, and 11 bases stayed unmatched. The CDR3 sequence is 15 residues long. As to this clone: The antigen is not known.

This rearrangement joins TRBV27 to TRBJ1-2; 9 bases match TRBD1. This sequence was found in a woman aged 40-75 years with stage I squamous cell lung carcinoma. Material: peripheral blood, obtained before any cancer treatment. This chain's CDR3 is CASSKTGTGIFGYTF. The CDR3 DNA reads as TGTGCCAGCAGTAAAACCGGGACAGGGATATTTGGCTACACCTTC.